This TCR beta chain is drawn from a study of shared clonotypes between healthy human individuals. At the level of the study: Researchers assigned three CD4 naive, three CD4 memory, two CD8 naive and one CD8 memory plate to each donor.

Roughly 30,000 T cell genomes (about 0.2 ug DNA) went into each sorted-subset replicate. Profiling relied on immunoSEQ multiplex PCR, and the TCRdb table lists in-frame clones only, not all of them. The sample carries about 2.2 million clones, 93% recorded once. Study conclusions and caveats: Estimated richness values were generally larger in naive subsets than in memory subsets. Clonotype sharing levels among donors were expected to vary with sequencing depth.

The naive CD8 subset, CD45RO-negative cells positively selected for CCR7, excluded terminally differentiated effector memory CD45RA+ cells. Comment on this clone: The antigen remains unidentified.

Trimming at V came to 5 bases and at J to 3 bases, leaving 8 bases not matched to a gene. Germline CDR1 and CDR2: MDHEN and SYDVKM. This CDR3 is built from 16 residues. The V and J genes are TRBV28 and TRBJ2-2; TRBD1 matches 8 bases. This TCR was sampled from a man between 18 and 29 years old in good health. Some clones in this sample may be carry-over from other donors' samples. The sample comprised naive CD8+ T cells from PBMCs. In DNA form, the CDR3 reads TGTGCCAGCAGTGACCAAATCAGGGGGCACACCGGGGAGCTGTTTTTT. Its translation: CASSDQIRGHTGELFF.